Given below is one T cell receptor beta chain in context. Its antigen is still unknown. In every patient, relapse followed autologous stem cell transplantation, while exposure to brentuximab vedotin differed. The sample comes from a study of PD-1 blockade in classical Hodgkin lymphoma. Overall study findings and caveats: Possible causes of repertoire differences, disease activity or prior therapy, remain undefined. Complete responders matched newly diagnosed patients in baseline diversity.

Trimming removed 0 bases at V and 6 bases at J, with 17 bases between. The CDR3 runs 15 residues. Looked up from germline, CDR1 is GTSNPN and CDR2 is SVGIG (reference sequence). Repertoires were generated with immunoSEQ multiplex PCR, while TCRdb's copy carries only in-frame clones and drops some. The profile shows approximately 44,000 clones, around 71% of them singletons. The chain combines TRBV30 with TRBJ2-5, with D tentatively TRBD1 (5 bases). Sequenced material: peripheral blood mononuclear cells (PBMCs), taken at baseline. This TCR was sampled from a human donor with classical Hodgkin lymphoma. CDR3 sequence (DNA): TGTGCCTGGAGTGTCATTCCAGGGTTCAGGAAGACCCAGTACTTC. It specifies CAWSVIPGFRKTQYF.